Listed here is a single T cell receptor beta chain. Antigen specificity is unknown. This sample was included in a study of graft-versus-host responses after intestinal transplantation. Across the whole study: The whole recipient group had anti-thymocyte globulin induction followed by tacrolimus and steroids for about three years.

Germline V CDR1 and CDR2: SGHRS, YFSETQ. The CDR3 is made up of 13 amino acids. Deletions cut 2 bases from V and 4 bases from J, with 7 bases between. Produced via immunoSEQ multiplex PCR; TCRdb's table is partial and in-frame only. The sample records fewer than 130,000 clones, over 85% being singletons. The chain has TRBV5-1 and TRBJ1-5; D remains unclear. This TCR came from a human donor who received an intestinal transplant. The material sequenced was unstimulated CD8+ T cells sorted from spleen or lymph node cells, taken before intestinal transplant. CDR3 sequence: CASSLDENQPQHF. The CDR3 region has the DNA TGCGCCAGCAGCTTAGACGAAAATCAGCCCCAGCATTTT.